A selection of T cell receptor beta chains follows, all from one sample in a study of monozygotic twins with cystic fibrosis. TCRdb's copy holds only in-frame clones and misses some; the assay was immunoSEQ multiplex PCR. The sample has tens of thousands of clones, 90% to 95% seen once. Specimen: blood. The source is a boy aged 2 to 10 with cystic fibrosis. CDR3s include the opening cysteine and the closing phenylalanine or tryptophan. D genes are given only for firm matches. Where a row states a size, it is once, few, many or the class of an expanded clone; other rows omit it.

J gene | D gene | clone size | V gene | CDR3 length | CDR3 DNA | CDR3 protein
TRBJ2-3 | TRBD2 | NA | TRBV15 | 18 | TGTGCCACCAGCAGAGATCGGGGACTAGCAGTCTCAGGGGATACGCAGTATTTT | CATSRDRGLAVSGDTQYF
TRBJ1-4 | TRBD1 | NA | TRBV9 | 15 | TGTGCCAGCAGCGGACGGGACAGGGTGGATGAAAAACTGTTTTTT | CASSGRDRVDEKLFF
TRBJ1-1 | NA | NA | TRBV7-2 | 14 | TGTGCCAGCAGCTTTAACAGAAGGCCCGCTGAAGCTTTCTTT | CASSFNRRPAEAFF
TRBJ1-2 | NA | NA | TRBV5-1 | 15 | TGCGCCAGCAGCTTGAGCTCGAGATATAACTATGGCTACACCTTC | CASSLSSRYNYGYTF
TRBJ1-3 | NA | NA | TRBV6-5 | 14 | TGTGCCAGCAGCGTAGGGGACTCTGGAAACACCATATATTTT | CASSVGDSGNTIYF
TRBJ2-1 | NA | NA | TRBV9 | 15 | TGTGCCAGCAGCGACAGGGAAAGCGGCTACAATGAGCAGTTCTTC | CASSDRESGYNEQFF
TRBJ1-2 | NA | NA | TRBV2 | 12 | TGTGCCAGCTCACAGTACCCCTATGGCTACACCTTC | CASSQYPYGYTF
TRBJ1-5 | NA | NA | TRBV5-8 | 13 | TGTGCCAGCAGCTTGTCGGCCAATCAGCCCCAGCATTTT | CASSLSANQPQHF
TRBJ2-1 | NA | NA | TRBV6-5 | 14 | TGTGCCAGCAGCTCGGGACTTTTACCCAATGAGCAGTTCTTC | CASSSGLLPNEQFF
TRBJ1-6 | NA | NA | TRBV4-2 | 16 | TGTGCCAGCAGCCAACTCGTGGACAGTTATAATTCACCCCTCCACTTT | CASSQLVDSYNSPLHF
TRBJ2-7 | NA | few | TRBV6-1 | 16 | TGTGCCAGCAGTGAATTTCAGCGGACATCGAGTGACGAGCAGTACTTC | CASSEFQRTSSDEQYF
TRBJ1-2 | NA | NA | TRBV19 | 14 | TGTGCCAGTAGTATAGCCCCGCGGGACTATGGCTACACCTTC | CASSIAPRDYGYTF
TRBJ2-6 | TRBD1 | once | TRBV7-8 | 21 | TGTGCCAGCAGTTACCCCCGGGGACAGGGACCACTTAGCTCTGGGGCCAACGTCCTGACTTTC | CASSYPRGQGPLSSGANVLTF
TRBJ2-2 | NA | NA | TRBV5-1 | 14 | TGCGCCAGCAGCTTGGGACTACCCACCGGGGAGCTGTTTTTT | CASSLGLPTGELFF
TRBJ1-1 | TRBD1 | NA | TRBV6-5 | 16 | TGTGCCAGCAGTTACCGGACAGGGGGCTTAGGTACTGAAGCTTTCTTT | CASSYRTGGLGTEAFF
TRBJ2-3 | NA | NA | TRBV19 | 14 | TGTGCCAGTAGTATCCCCCGGACAGAAGATACGCAGTATTTT | CASSIPRTEDTQYF
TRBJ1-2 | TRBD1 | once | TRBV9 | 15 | TGTGCCAGCAGCGTCTCCCGGGACAGGGCTCATGGCTACACCTTC | CASSVSRDRAHGYTF
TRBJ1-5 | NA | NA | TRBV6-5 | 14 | TGTGCACGGGAGGGCCAGGCTAAAAATCAGCCCCAGCATTTT | CAREGQAKNQPQHF
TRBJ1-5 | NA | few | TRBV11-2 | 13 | TGTGCCAGCAGCTTAATAGGTGATCAGCCCCAGCATTTT | CASSLIGDQPQHF
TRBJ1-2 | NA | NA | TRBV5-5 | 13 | TGTGCCAGCAGCTTTGGCACCGCTTATGGCTACACCTTC | CASSFGTAYGYTF
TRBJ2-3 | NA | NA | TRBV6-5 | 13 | TGTGCCAGCACAGGACACCCCACAGATACGCAGTATTTT | CASTGHPTDTQYF
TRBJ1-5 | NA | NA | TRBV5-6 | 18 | TGTGCCAGCAGCTTGGCGGCAGGGAGGGAGGGTAGCAATCAGCCCCAGCATTTT | CASSLAAGREGSNQPQHF
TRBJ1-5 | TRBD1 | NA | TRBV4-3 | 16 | TGCGCCAGCAGCCAAGATTGGACAGGGTACAATCAGCCCCAGCATTTT | CASSQDWTGYNQPQHF
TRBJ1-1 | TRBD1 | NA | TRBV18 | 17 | TGTGCCAGCTCACCAAGCTGGTCGGGGACAGGGGCCACTGAAGCTTTCTTT | CASSPSWSGTGATEAFF
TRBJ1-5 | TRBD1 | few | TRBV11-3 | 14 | TGTGCCAGCAGTCAAGACAGGGGGAGTCAGCCCCAGCATTTT | CASSQDRGSQPQHF
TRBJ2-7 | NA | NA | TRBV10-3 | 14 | TGTGCCATCAACGGGGGGCAGGGGGCCTACGAGCAGTACTTC | CAINGGQGAYEQYF
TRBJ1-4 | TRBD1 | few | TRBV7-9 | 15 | TGTGCCAGCAGCCGACAGGGATTCCATAATGAAAAACTGTTTTTT | CASSRQGFHNEKLFF
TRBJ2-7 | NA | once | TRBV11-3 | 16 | TGTGCCAGCAGCTCCTTTATTGGGGTAGGAGTTAGGGAGCAGTACTTC | CASSSFIGVGVREQYF
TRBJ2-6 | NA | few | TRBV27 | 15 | TGTGCCAGCAGTTCCACAGGGTCCGGGGCCAACGTCCTGACTTTC | CASSSTGSGANVLTF
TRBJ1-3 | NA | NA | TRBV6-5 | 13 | TGTGCCAGCAGTTACCCGCCGGGAAACACCATATATTTT | CASSYPPGNTIYF
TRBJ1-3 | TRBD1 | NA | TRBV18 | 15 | TGTGCCAGCTCACAGACAGGGGGCTCTGGAAACACCATATATTTT | CASSQTGGSGNTIYF
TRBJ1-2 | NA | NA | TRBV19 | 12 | TGTGCCAGTAGTTGGGTTTCCTACGGCTACACCTTC | CASSWVSYGYTF